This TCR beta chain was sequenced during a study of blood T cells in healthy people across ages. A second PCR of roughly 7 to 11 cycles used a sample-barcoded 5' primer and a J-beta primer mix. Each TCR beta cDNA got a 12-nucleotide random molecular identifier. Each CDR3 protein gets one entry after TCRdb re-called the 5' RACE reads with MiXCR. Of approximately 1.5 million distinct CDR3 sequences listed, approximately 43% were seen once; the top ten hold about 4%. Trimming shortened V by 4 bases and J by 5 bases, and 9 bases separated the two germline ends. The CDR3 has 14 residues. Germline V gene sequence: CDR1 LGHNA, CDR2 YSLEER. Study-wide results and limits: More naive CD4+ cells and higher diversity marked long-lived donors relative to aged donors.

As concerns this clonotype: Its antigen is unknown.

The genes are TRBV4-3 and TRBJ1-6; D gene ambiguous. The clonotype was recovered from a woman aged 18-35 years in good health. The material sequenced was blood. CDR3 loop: CASSRSVDNSPLHF. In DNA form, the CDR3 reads TGCGCCAGCAGCCGGTCTGTGGATAATTCACCCCTCCACTTT.